This T cell receptor beta chain originates from a study of blood T cell repertoires in COVID-19. Across the study: Samples representing acute and convalescent COVID-19 were sourced from the United States, Italy and Spain. The analysed material was cDNA or gDNA that came from T cells, B-cell-depleted T cells, or PBMCs.

In the original processing: For nucleated cells, counts were estimated from reference gene primer amplification. Profiled with immunoSEQ multiplex PCR; TCRdb holds only in-frame clones, not every one. V, J and clone size reflect that table, while D and trimming were determined from the DNA. The table records some 150,000 clones, more than 70% of them present only once. CDR1 MNHEY and CDR2 SVGEGT come from the germline V gene. The CDR3 extends over 16 amino acids. Trimming removed 2 bases from V and 0 bases from J, with 8 bases in between. The chain is built from TRBV6-2 or TRBV6-3 and TRBJ2-6; unclear D gene. The sample was peripheral blood. The sequence came from a woman aged 50 to 60 with acute or convalescent COVID-19. This CDR3 reads CASSYPVFSGANVLTF. CDR3 nucleotide sequence: TGTGCCAGCAGTTACCCGGTTTTCTCTGGGGCCAACGTCCTGACTTTC.